The next 30 T cell receptor beta chains were all read from a single sample in a study of graft-versus-host responses after intestinal transplantation. Their recognized antigens are unknown. Profiled with immunoSEQ multiplex PCR; TCRdb holds only in-frame clones, not every one. The sample lists tens of thousands of clones; around 90% were seen once. The specimen comprised unstimulated CD8+ T cells sorted from spleen or lymph node cells, sampled before transplant. These receptors all come from a human donor who was the organ donor for an intestinal transplant.

The chain couples TRBV28 to TRBJ2-1; maybe TRBD2 (6 bases). The CDR3 totals 15 residues. Trimming cost V 10 bases and J 4 bases, with 20 bases left between them. Germline V gene sequence: CDR1 MDHEN, CDR2 SYDVKM. In DNA, the CDR3 is TGTGCCACTAGGAGGGGCGAGAAAATTTACAATGAGCAGTTCTTC. It is translated as CATRRGEKIYNEQFF.

This chain links TRBV5-4 with TRBJ2-3; a possible D gene is TRBD2 (5 bases). V lost 4 bases and J lost 4, with 10 bases in between. Germline V gene data show CDR1 as SGHNT and CDR2 as YYREEE (reference sequence). CDR3 length: 13 residues. CDR3 residues: CASSASLADTQYF. CDR3 nucleotides: TGTGCCAGCAGCGCTTCACTAGCAGATACGCAGTATTTT.

This clone appeared a single time. This chain joins TRBV29-1 and TRBJ1-1; D is unclear. V lost 1 base to trimming and J lost 0 bases, with 6 bases between them. Germline lookup yields CDR1 SQVTM and CDR2 ANQGSEA. This CDR3 contains 13 residues. The CDR3 region is CSVEGQLNTEAFF. The DNA of the CDR3 is TGCAGCGTTGAAGGGCAGTTGAACACTGAAGCTTTCTTT.

In DNA form, the CDR3 reads TGTGCCAGTGGGACGGACAGTTTGTACGAGCAGTACTTC. Translation: CASGTDSLYEQYF. V gene TRBV6-5 combines with J gene TRBJ2-7; perhaps TRBD1 as D (6 bases). V lost 9 bases and J lost 4, with 16 bases in between. The CDR3 consists of 13 residues. Per the germline V gene, CDR1 is MNHEY and CDR2 is SVGAGI.

This clone turned up a few times. This chain connects TRBV6-1 to TRBJ2-7; the D is unclear. Germline V gives CDR1 MNHNS, CDR2 SASEGT. CDR3 length: 12 residues. V shed 5 bases and J shed 0 bases, with 5 bases lying between them. The chain's CDR3 is CASSPFSYEQYF. The CDR3 nucleotides read TGTGCCAGCAGTCCGTTCTCCTACGAGCAGTACTTC.

The V call is TRBV10-2, the J call TRBJ1-5; tentatively, D is TRBD1 (5 bases). This CDR3 has 14 amino acids. Deletions cut 5 bases from V and 0 bases from J, with 8 bases between. Looked up from germline, CDR1 is WSHSY and CDR2 is SAAADI. The CDR3 nucleotides read TGCGCCAGCAGTTTGACAGTTAGCAATCAGCCCCAGCATTTT. Protein sequence: CASSLTVSNQPQHF.

This clone was recorded only once. The chain recombines TRBV5-1 with TRBJ1-4; 9 bases are shared with TRBD1. The germline V gene encodes CDR1 SGHRS and CDR2 YFSETQ. J lost 2 bases, V lost 3 bases, and 11 bases had no gene match. CDR3 length: 18 residues. CDR3 DNA sequence: TGCGCCAGCAGCTCCGGACGGGACAGGGTATGCACTAATGAAAAACTGTTTTTT. Translated: CASSSGRDRVCTNEKLFF.

The gene calls are TRBV15 and TRBJ2-3, with 8 bases that match TRBD2. The CDR3 is 15 residues long. The germline V gene has CDR1 LNHNV and CDR2 YYDKDF (reference sequence). The ends lost 0 bases at V and 4 bases at J; junction bases unmatched: 3. The CDR3 region has the DNA TGTGCCACCAGCAGAGAGGACGGGGGGGCAGATACGCAGTATTTT. It codes for CATSREDGGADTQYF.

V is TRBV28 and J is TRBJ2-2; 9 bases agree with TRBD2. The CDR3 extends over 15 amino acids. Germline V gene data show CDR1 as MDHEN and CDR2 as SYDVKM. J gave up 4 bases and V 4 bases, and 4 bases lay outside the gene matches. The CDR3 bases are TGTGCCAGCAGTTCGGGACTAGCCGTCACCGGGGAGCTGTTTTTT. Translation: CASSSGLAVTGELFF.

The rearrangement joins TRBV6-5 to TRBJ2-1, with a tentative D call TRBD1 (5 bases). The CDR3 runs 15 residues. Germline CDR1 and CDR2: MNHEY and SVGAGI. V dropped 0 bases and J dropped 3 bases, with 9 bases sitting between them. The CDR3 spells CASSYSPGRYNEQFF. In nucleotides, the CDR3 is TGTGCCAGCAGTTACTCGCCAGGGCGCTACAATGAGCAGTTCTTC.

V usage is TRBV7-3 and J usage is TRBJ2-7, with D perhaps assigned TRBD1 or TRBD2 (6 bases each). Germline V CDR1 and CDR2: SGHTA, FQGTGA. CDR3 length: 14 amino acids. V lost 3 bases, J lost 7 bases, and 16 bases lay in between. CDR3 nucleotides: TGTGCCAGCAGCTTCATCGGGGGCGCGGGGGAGCAGTACTTC. This gives the protein CASSFIGGAGEQYF.

The chain joins TRBV19 to TRBJ1-1, with D perhaps matching TRBD1 (5 bases). The CDR3 covers 15 residues. Deletions cut 2 bases from V and 4 bases from J, with 14 bases between. The germline V gene has CDR1 LNHDA and CDR2 SQIVND (reference sequence). The CDR3 sequence: CASSIQDTGATEAFF. CDR3 coding DNA: TGTGCCAGTAGTATACAGGACACCGGGGCCACTGAAGCTTTCTTT.

The chain links TRBV6-5 to TRBJ2-7; 8 positions match TRBD1. CDR3 size: 16 residues. Unmatched junction bases numbered 7, after V lost 0 bases and J lost 3 bases. The germline CDR1 and CDR2 sequences are MNHEY and SVGAGI. The CDR3 DNA follows: TGTGCCAGCAGTTACTCGAGAGACAGGGGTTTCTACGAGCAGTACTTC. This gives the protein CASSYSRDRGFYEQYF.

The chain has TRBV9 and TRBJ1-1; possibly TRBD1 for D (5 bases). Germline CDR1 and CDR2: SGDLS and YYNGEE. The CDR3 is made up of 14 amino acids. V lost 0 bases to trimming and J lost 3 bases, with 9 bases between them. DNA for the CDR3: TGTGCCAGCAGCGTAGGGGGGATCGACACTGAAGCTTTCTTT. Amino acid sequence: CASSVGGIDTEAFF.

Note on this clone: Other DNA variants within this sample encode the same CDR3. The CDR3 is CASSRGVGEQFF. The DNA for the CDR3 is TGTGCCAGCAGCCGGGGGGTGGGTGAGCAGTTCTTC. The chain is built from TRBV28 and TRBJ2-1; 7 bases line up with TRBD2. V dropped 6 bases and J dropped 9; count of bases not matched to a gene: 5. The CDR3 loop spans 12 amino acids. Germline V gene lookup returns CDR1 MDHEN and CDR2 SYDVKM.

V is TRBV27 and J is TRBJ1-2; TRBD1 matches at 9 bases. From germline, CDR1 is MNHEY and CDR2 SMNVEV (reference sequence). J was trimmed by 6 bases and V by 5 bases; bases with no gene match: 19. The CDR3 has 18 amino acids. CDR3 bases: TGTGCCAGCAGTCCAACCACAGGGGGCAGGATGGCAAGGAATGGCTACACCTTC. Translated: CASSPTTGGRMARNGYTF.

The CDR3 protein is CASSDRGTGGTDTQYF. CDR3 DNA sequence: TGTGCCAGCAGCGATCGTGGGACAGGGGGCACAGATACGCAGTATTTT. This chain joins TRBV9 and TRBJ2-3; TRBD1 agrees at 10 bases. Germline V lookup: CDR1 SGDLS, CDR2 YYNGEE. Trimming took 3 bases from V and 1 from J; bases not matched to a gene: 5. This CDR3 comprises 16 residues.

This chain joins TRBV27 and TRBJ1-1, with TRBD1 identical over 7 bases. The germline V gene has CDR1 MNHEY and CDR2 SMNVEV (reference sequence). This CDR3 region has 12 residues. Unmatched junction bases numbered 4, after V lost 6 bases and J lost 6 bases. The chain's CDR3 is CASRTGLAEAFF. DNA of the CDR3: TGTGCCAGCAGGACAGGGTTGGCTGAAGCTTTCTTT.

This clone was seen just once. The CDR3 DNA reads as TGTGCCAGCAGTGAACTCCGGGACAGTACTTTCTATGGCTACACCTTC. Translated, it gives CASSELRDSTFYGYTF. The chain uses TRBV6-1 and TRBJ1-2, with 7 bases aligning to TRBD1. With 2 bases clipped from V and 4 bases from J, the junction kept 10 bases outside the gene matches. The CDR3 sequence is 16 residues long. The V gene's germline CDR1 is MNHNS and CDR2 SASEGT.

This clone was recorded once. The gene calls are TRBV27 and TRBJ1-2, with TRBD1 matching 9 bases. This CDR3 spans 16 amino acids. Per the germline V gene, CDR1 is MNHEY and CDR2 is SMNVEV (reference sequence). V dropped 5 bases and J dropped 1; count of bases not matched to a gene: 8. The CDR3 bases are TGTGCCAGCAGTGCGACCGGGACAGGGTTTAACTATGGCTACACCTTC. Translation gives CASSATGTGFNYGYTF.

V is TRBV2 and J is TRBJ2-6; 7 bases fit TRBD1. CDR3 size: 16 residues. Trimming at V came to 6 bases and at J to 3 bases, leaving 8 bases not matched to a gene. Germline V CDR1 and CDR2: SNHLY, FYNNEI. The DNA of the CDR3 is TGTGCCAGCAGAGCCGCCACAGGGGTTGGGGCCAACGTCCTGACTTTC. Protein product: CASRAATGVGANVLTF.

This clone is a singleton in its sample. The rearrangement uses TRBV7-8 and TRBJ2-2, with TRBD2 matching 9 bases. Germline V lookup: CDR1 SGHVS, CDR2 FQNEAQ. The CDR3 is 18 residues long. V shed 3 bases, J shed 5 bases, and the junction held 13 bases outside the gene matches. CDR3 coding DNA: TGTGCCAGCAGCTTGGAACCGGGACTAGCTTCTTGGACCGGGGAGCTGTTTTTT. Its protein is CASSLEPGLASWTGELFF.

This chain uses TRBV5-5 with TRBJ1-2; D uncertain. The CDR3 length is 17 residues. V gave up 4 bases and J gave up 4 bases, with 23 bases separating them. Germline V lookup: CDR1 SGHKS, CDR2 YYEKEE (reference sequence). CDR3 coding DNA: TGTGCCAGCAGCCAAGATAAGATTGGCTCCGGCTTCTATGGCTACACCTTC. Protein: CASSQDKIGSGFYGYTF.

The table lists this clone with a count of one. The CDR3 coding sequence is TGTGCCAGCAGTTTACGGATCTCCGGGGCCAACGTCCTGACTTTC. The encoded protein is CASSLRISGANVLTF. J is TRBJ2-6 and V is TRBV28; D gene uncertain. Germline CDR1 MDHEN, CDR2 SYDVKM. V lost 2 bases and J lost 4, with 9 bases in between. This CDR3 contains 15 residues.

V and J are TRBV19 and TRBJ1-5; D unclear. V dropped 1 base and J dropped 6 bases, with 4 bases sitting between them. This CDR3 comprises 12 residues. CDR1 and CDR2 from the germline V gene are LNHDA and SQIVND (reference sequence). This CDR3 is CASSIGGQPQHF. The CDR3 DNA is TGTGCCAGTAGTATAGGAGGTCAGCCCCAGCATTTT.

The genes are TRBV28 and TRBJ2-7; 7 bases map to TRBD1. Trimming removed 4 bases from V and 2 bases from J; junction bases left unmatched: 8. The CDR3 totals 15 residues. Germline V gives CDR1 MDHEN, CDR2 SYDVKM. The CDR3 coding sequence is TGTGCCAGCAGTTCTGGGACAGCCATGACCTACGAGCAGTACTTC. As protein: CASSSGTAMTYEQYF.

This chain connects TRBV5-4 to TRBJ2-2; D unclear. Trimming took 1 base from V and 2 from J, leaving 0 bases between them. The V gene's germline CDR1 is SGHNT and CDR2 YYREEE (reference sequence). The CDR3 consists of 12 residues. CDR3 nucleotides: TGTGCCAGCAGCTTGAACACCGGGGAGCTGTTTTTT. Its protein is CASSLNTGELFF.

The chain links TRBV21-1 to TRBJ1-1; the DNA was not used to check the table's D call, TRBD1. TRBV21-1 has pseudogene status. This CDR3 has 12 residues. In DNA form, the CDR3 reads TGTGCCAGGGGACATAAGAACACTGAAGCTTTCTTT. Translated, it gives CARGHKNTEAFF.

This chain uses TRBV18 with TRBJ2-7; TRBD1 might be the D (5 bases). Germline lookup yields CDR1 KGHSH and CDR2 LQKENI. Trimming cost V 4 bases and J 3 bases, with 10 bases left between them. The length of the CDR3 is 13 residues. In DNA, the CDR3 is TGTGCCAGCTCACTGGGGCAGGTCTACGAGCAGTACTTC. Translation gives CASSLGQVYEQYF.

The gene calls are TRBV4-1 and TRBJ2-7, with a weak D call TRBD2 (5 bases). Per the germline V gene, CDR1 is MGHRA and CDR2 is YSYEKL. V was cut by 4 bases and J by 1 base, with 11 bases left in between. This CDR3 has 14 amino acids. CDR3 sequence (DNA): TGCGCCAGCAGCCTCGGACTGGGGTCCTACGAGCAGTACTTC. Encoded protein: CASSLGLGSYEQYF.